The 6 T cell receptor beta chains below were found in one sample sequenced in a study of cytomegalovirus exposure and HLA in healthy donors. Vbeta (60) and Jbeta (13) primers were used in the PCR. Here immunoSEQ multiplex PCR was the method, and the copy in TCRdb shows in-frame clones only, minus some. The sample yields 140,000 to 150,000 clones, around 80% seen once. Sequenced sample: PBMCs. Source of these receptors: a woman in her 30s in good health and CMV-seronegative.

This chain's CDR3 is CASSSGGAGGDTQYF. The CDR3 region has the DNA TGTGCCAGCAGCTCCGGGGGGGCCGGCGGAGATACGCAGTATTTT. This chain joins TRBV7-2 and TRBJ2-3, with 8 bases identical to TRBD2. In germline, CDR1 is SGHTA, CDR2 FQGNSA. V trimming: 4 bases; J trimming: 5 bases; junction bases outside the gene matches: 8. The CDR3 has 15 residues.

The V and J genes are TRBV11-2 and TRBJ1-6, with D uncertain. Trimming cost V 5 bases and J 1 base, with 12 bases left between them. The CDR3 runs to 16 residues. Germline-derived CDR1 and CDR2 are SGHAT and FQNNGV. The CDR3 reads CASSDELRSYNSPLHF. The CDR3 DNA sequence: TGTGCCAGCAGCGATGAGCTTCGTTCCTATAATTCACCCCTCCACTTT.

The rearrangement joins TRBV19 to TRBJ2-7; TRBD1 is a possible D gene (6 bases). CDR1 and CDR2 from the germline V gene are LNHDA and SQIVND (reference sequence). Trimming shortened V by 5 bases and J by 2 bases, and 22 bases separated the two germline ends. This CDR3 has 17 residues. In nucleotides, the CDR3 is TGTGCCAGTAGTCTCCGAACCTTGGGACAATCAGCCTACGAGCAGTACTTC. Translated: CASSLRTLGQSAYEQYF.

The chain combines TRBV7-9 with TRBJ2-1; 12 nucleotides line up with TRBD2. CDR1 SEHNR and CDR2 FQNEAQ come from the germline V gene (reference sequence). CDR3 length equals 15 residues. The trim removed 5 bases at V and 8 bases at J, leaving 7 bases unmatched. For the CDR3, the DNA is TGTGCCAGCAGCAGGACTAGCGGGACCGAAGATGAGCAGTTCTTC. Translated, it gives CASSRTSGTEDEQFF.

The chain links TRBV15 to TRBJ2-7; D may be TRBD2 (6 bases). Germline CDR1 and CDR2: LNHNV and YYDKDF (reference sequence). V gave up 6 bases and J gave up 3 bases, with 12 bases separating them. The CDR3 has 13 amino acids. CDR3 in amino acids: CATSVGGYYEQYF. CDR3 nucleotide sequence: TGTGCCACCAGTGTGGGAGGATACTACGAGCAGTACTTC.

This chain uses TRBV10-2 with TRBJ1-2; tentatively, D is TRBD1 (6 bases). The CDR3 is 14 residues long. The germline CDR1 and CDR2 sequences are WSHSY and SAAADI. V lost 6 bases and J 6 bases, leaving 17 bases between the germline ends. CDR3 in amino acids: CASRGQPDGDGYTF. CDR3 in DNA: TGCGCCAGCAGAGGACAGCCCGACGGCGATGGCTACACCTTC.